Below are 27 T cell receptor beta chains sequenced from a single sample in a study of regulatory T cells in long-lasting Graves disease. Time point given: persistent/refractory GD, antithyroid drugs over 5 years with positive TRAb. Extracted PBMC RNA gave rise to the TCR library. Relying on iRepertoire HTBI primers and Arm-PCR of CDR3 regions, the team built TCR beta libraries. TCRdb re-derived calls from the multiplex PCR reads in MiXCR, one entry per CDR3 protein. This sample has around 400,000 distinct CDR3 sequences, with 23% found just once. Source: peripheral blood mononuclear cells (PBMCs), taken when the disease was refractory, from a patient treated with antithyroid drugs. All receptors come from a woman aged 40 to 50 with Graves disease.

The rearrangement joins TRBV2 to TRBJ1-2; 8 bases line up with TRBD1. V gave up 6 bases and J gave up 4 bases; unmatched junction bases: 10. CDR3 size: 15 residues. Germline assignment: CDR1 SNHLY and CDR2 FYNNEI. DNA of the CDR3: TGTGCCAGCAGCCAAGGACAGGGACCCAGCTATGGCTACACCTTC. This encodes CASSQGQGPSYGYTF.

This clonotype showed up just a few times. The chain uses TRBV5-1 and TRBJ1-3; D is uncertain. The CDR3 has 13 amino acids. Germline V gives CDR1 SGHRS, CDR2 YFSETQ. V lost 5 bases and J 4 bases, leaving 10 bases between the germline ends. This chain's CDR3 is CASSYRPGNTIYF. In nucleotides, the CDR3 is TGCGCCAGCAGTTATCGCCCGGGAAACACCATATATTTT.

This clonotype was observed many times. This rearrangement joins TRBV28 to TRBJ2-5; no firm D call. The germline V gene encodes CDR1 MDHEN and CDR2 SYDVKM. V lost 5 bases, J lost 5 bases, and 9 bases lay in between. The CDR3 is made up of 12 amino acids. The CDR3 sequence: CASSPRGETQYF. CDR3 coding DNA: TGTGCCAGCAGTCCTAGAGGCGAGACCCAGTACTTC.

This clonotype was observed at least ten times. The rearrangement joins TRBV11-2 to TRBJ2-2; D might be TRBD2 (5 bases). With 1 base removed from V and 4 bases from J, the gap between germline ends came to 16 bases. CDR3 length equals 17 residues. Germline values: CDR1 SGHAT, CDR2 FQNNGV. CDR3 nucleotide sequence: TGTGCCAGCAGCTTAGGTGCGCGGTACGGAGGCACCGGGGAGCTGTTTTTT. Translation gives CASSLGARYGGTGELFF. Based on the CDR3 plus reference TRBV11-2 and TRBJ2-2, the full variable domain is EAGVAQSPRYKIIEKRQSVAFWCNPISGHATLYWYQQILGQGPKLLIQFQNNGVVDDSQLPKDRFSAERLKGVDSTLKIQPAKLEDSAVYLCASSLGARYGGTGELFFGEGSRLTVL.

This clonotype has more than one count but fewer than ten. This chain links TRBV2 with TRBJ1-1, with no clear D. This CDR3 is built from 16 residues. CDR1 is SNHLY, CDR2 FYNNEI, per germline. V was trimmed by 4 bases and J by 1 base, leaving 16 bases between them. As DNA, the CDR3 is TGTGCCAGCAGTGTCTCCCGCGCAGAATGGAACACTGAAGCTTTCTTT. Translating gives CASSVSRAEWNTEAFF.

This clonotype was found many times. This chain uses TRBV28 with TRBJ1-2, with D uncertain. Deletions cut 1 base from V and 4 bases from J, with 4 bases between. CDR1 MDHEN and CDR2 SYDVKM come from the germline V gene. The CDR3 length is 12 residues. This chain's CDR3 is CASSLYFYGYTF. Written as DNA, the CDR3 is TGTGCCAGCAGTTTATATTTCTATGGCTACACCTTC.

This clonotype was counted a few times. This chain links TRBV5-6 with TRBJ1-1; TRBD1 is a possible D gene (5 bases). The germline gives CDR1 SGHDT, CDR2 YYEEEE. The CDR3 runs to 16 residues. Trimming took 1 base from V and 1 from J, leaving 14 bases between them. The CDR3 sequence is CASSLPQGIRNTEAFF. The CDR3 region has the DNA TGTGCCAGCAGCTTGCCCCAGGGTATAAGGAACACTGAAGCTTTCTTT.

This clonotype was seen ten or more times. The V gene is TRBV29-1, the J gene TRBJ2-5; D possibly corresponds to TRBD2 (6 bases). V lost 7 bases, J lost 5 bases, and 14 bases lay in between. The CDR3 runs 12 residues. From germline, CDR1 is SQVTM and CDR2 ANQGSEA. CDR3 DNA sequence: TGCAGCGGCTCGGGACTGCGTGAGACCCAGTACTTC. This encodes CSGSGLRETQYF.

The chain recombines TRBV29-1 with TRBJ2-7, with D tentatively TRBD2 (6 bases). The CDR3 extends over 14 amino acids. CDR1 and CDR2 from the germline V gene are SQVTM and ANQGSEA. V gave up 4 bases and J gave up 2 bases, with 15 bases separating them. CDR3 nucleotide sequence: TGCAGCGTTGTGGTGGCGCGGGGCACCTACGAGCAGTACTTC. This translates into CSVVVARGTYEQYF.

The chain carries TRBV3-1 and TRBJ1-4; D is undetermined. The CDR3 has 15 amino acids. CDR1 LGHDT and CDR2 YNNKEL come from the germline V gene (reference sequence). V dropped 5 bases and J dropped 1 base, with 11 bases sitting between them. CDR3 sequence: CASSTSGGTNEKLFF. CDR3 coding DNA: TGTGCCAGCAGCACCTCCGGAGGAACTAATGAAAAACTGTTTTTT.

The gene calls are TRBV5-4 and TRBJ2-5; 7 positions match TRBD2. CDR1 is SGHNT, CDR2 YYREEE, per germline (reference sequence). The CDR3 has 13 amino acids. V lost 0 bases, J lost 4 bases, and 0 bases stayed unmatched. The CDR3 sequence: CASSLASGETQYF. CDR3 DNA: TGTGCCAGCAGCTTGGCTAGCGGAGAGACCCAGTACTTC.

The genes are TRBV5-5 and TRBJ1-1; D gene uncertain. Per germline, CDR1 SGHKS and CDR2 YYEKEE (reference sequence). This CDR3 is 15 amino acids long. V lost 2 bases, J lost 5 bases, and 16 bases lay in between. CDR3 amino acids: CASSFLSGERTEAFF. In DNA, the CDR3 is TGTGCCAGCAGCTTCCTCTCGGGAGAACGTACTGAAGCTTTCTTT.

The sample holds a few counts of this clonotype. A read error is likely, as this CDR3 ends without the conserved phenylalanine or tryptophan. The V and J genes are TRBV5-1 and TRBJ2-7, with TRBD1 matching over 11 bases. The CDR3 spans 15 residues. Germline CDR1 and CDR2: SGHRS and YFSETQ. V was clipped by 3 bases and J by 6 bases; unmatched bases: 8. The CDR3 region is CASSSEGDRGTEQYL. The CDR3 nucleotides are TGCGCCAGCAGCTCTGAAGGGGACAGGGGGACCGAGCAGTACCTC.

The CDR3 DNA sequence: TGTGCCATCAGTTATACCAAAGGACCGAAGGACTATGGCTACACCTTC. It yields the protein CAISYTKGPKDYGYTF. This chain joins TRBV10-3 and TRBJ1-2; D is undetermined. CDR3 length: 16 amino acids. Germline loops: CDR1 ENHRY, CDR2 SYGVKD. Between the trimmed V and J ends, which lost 5 bases and 3 bases, there was a span of 19 bases.

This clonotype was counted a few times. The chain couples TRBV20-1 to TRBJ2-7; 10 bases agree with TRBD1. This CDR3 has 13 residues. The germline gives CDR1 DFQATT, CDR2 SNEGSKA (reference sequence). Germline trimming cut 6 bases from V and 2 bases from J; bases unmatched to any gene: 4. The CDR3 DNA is TGCAGTGCCGGACAGGGGGGGACCTACGAGCAGTACTTC. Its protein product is CSAGQGGTYEQYF.

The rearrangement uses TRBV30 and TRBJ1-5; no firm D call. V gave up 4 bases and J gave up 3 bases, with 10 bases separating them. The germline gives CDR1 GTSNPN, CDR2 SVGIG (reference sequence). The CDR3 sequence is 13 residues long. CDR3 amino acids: CAWNLSLNQPQHF. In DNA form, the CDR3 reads TGTGCCTGGAATCTGTCTCTCAATCAGCCCCAGCATTTT.

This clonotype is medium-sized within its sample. Here the CDR3 reads CASSWDGETQYF. CDR3 bases: TGCGCCAGCAGTTGGGACGGAGAGACCCAGTACTTC. This chain joins TRBV10-1 and TRBJ2-5, with D perhaps being TRBD1 or TRBD2 (5 bases each). Trimming left V 5 bases short and J 4 bases short, with 8 bases between. CDR3 length: 12 amino acids. Germline CDR1 is WNHNN and CDR2 is SYGVQD (reference sequence).

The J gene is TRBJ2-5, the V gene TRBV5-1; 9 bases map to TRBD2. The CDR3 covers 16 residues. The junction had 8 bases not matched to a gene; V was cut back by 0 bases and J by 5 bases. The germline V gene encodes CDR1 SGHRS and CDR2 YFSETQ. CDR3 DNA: TGCGCCAGCAGCTTGGACTTAGCGGGAGCTGGTGAGACCCAGTACTTC. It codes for CASSLDLAGAGETQYF.

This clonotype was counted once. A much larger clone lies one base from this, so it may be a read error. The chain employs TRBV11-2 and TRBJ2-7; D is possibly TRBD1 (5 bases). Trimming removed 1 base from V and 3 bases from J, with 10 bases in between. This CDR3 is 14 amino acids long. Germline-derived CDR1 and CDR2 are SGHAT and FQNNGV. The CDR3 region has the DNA TGTGCCAGCAGCTTAGGGTGGGGCTACTACGAGCAGTACTTC. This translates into CASSLGWGYYEQYF.

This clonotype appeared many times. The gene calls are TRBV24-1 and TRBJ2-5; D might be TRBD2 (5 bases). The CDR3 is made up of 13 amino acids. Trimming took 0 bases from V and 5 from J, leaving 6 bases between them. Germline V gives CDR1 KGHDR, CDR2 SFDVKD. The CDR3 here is CATSDLERETQYF. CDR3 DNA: TGTGCCACCAGTGATTTGGAGCGGGAGACCCAGTACTTC.

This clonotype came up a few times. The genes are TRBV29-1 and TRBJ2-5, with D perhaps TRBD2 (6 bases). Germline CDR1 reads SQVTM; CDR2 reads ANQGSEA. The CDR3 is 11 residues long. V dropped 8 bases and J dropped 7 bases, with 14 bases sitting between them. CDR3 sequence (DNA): TGCAGCTTCGGGACTTCGAGGACCCAGTACTTC. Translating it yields CSFGTSRTQYF.

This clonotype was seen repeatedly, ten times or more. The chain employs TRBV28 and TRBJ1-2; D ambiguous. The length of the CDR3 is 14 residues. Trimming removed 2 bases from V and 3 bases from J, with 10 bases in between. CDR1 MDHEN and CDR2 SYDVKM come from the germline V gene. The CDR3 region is CASSLLWIHYGYTF. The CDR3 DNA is TGTGCCAGCAGTTTACTGTGGATTCACTATGGCTACACCTTC.

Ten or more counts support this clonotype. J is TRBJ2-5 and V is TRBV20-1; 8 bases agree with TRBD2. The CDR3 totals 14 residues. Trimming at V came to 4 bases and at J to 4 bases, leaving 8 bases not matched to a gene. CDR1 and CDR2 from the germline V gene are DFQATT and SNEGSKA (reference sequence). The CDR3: CSAIPRSGRETQYF. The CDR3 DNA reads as TGCAGTGCTATCCCAAGGAGCGGGAGAGAGACCCAGTACTTC.

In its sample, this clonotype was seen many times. In nucleotides, the CDR3 is TGTGCCAGCAGTTCCCCGGGACTAGCTAACAATGAGCAGTTCTTC. It codes for CASSSPGLANNEQFF. The rearrangement joins TRBV28 to TRBJ2-1, with 9 bases aligning to TRBD2. Per germline, CDR1 MDHEN and CDR2 SYDVKM. The CDR3 is 15 residues long. J gave up 5 bases and V 4 bases, and 6 bases lay outside the gene matches.

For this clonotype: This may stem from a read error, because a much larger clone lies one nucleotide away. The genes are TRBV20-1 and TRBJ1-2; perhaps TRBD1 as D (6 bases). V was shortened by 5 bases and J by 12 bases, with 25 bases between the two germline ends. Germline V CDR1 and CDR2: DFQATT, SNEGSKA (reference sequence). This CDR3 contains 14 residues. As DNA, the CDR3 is TGCAGTGCTCAAAGTGGGGGGTTTGACAGGAGCGACACCTTC. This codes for CSAQSGGFDRSDTF.

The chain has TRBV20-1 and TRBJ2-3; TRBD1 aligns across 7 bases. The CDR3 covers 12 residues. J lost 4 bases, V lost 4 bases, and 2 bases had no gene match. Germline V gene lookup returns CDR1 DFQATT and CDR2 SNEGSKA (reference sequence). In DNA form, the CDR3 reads TGCAGTGCTACTGACAGGGCAGATACGCAGTATTTT. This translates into CSATDRADTQYF.

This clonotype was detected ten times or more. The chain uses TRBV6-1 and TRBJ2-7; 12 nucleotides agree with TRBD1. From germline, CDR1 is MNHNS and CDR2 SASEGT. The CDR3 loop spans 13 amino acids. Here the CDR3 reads CALGTGGLYEQYF. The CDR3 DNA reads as TGTGCTCTAGGGACAGGGGGCTTATACGAGCAGTACTTC.